The clone carrying this TCR beta chain was detected ten times or more. This record comes from a study of regulatory T cells in long-lasting Graves disease. Indicated time point: persistent/refractory GD, antithyroid drugs over 5 years with positive TRAb. There was RNA extracted from PBMCs, and the TCR library was made from it. Patients were enrolled at an endocrinology department in Xi'an, China. Germline assignment: CDR1 SGHRS and CDR2 YFSETQ. V was clipped by 5 bases and J by 1 base, with 22 bases between them. The length of the CDR3 is 17 residues. Assembly of TCR beta libraries relied on iRepertoire HTBI primers together with Arm-PCR of CDR3 regions. TCRdb re-analysed the multiplex PCR reads in MiXCR, keeping a single row per CDR3 protein. The sample consists of under 500,000 distinct CDR3 sequences, under 25% of them appearing once.

The TCR comes from a female donor with Graves disease. The material was peripheral blood mononuclear cells (PBMCs), obtained when the disease was refractory, from a patient treated with antithyroid drugs. The chain employs TRBV5-1 and TRBJ2-7; D might be TRBD2 (5 bases). CDR3 nucleotide sequence: TGCGCCAGCAGGGTCCAACGTCTCGAGGGCGTTTCCTACGAGCAGTACTTC. This encodes CASRVQRLEGVSYEQYF.